A single sample gave rise to the 17 T cell receptor beta chains below, sequenced in a study of T cell changes during pregnancy in multiple sclerosis. Repertoires were generated with immunoSEQ multiplex PCR, while TCRdb's copy carries only in-frame clones and drops some. The sample has approximately 30,000 clones, approximately 88% seen once. The sequencing used CD8+ T cells from peripheral blood mononuclear cells, collected before pregnancy. These receptors originate from a female donor with multiple sclerosis, enrolled in a pregnancy study.

This clone was observed once. The V and J genes are TRBV27 and TRBJ2-2, with 8 bases identical to TRBD1. Looked up from germline, CDR1 is MNHEY and CDR2 is SMNVEV (reference sequence). Germline trimming cut 5 bases from V and 5 bases from J; bases unmatched to any gene: 13. The CDR3 totals 17 residues. DNA for the CDR3: TGTGCCAGCAGTATCTGGATGACGACAGGGGTAACCGGGGAGCTGTTTTTT. It yields the protein CASSIWMTTGVTGELFF.

The chain uses TRBV28 and TRBJ1-2; 8 positions agree with TRBD1. CDR1 is MDHEN and CDR2 is SYDVKM in the germline V gene. This CDR3 has 19 amino acids. V gave up 7 bases and J gave up 2 bases; unmatched junction bases: 21. This CDR3 reads CASIPFPGGSLLSNYGYTF. The CDR3 DNA follows: TGTGCCAGCATCCCATTTCCAGGGGGCAGTCTCCTGTCAAACTATGGCTACACCTTC.

The rearrangement joins TRBV19 to TRBJ2-7; D gene uncertain. V was shortened by 4 bases and J by 0 bases, with 16 bases between the two germline ends. CDR1 and CDR2 (germline): LNHDA, SQIVND (reference sequence). This CDR3 is built from 16 residues. CDR3 in amino acids: CASSNWRKSSSYEQYF. CDR3 nucleotides: TGTGCCAGTAGTAATTGGCGGAAAAGCAGCTCCTACGAGCAGTACTTC.

The CDR3 protein is CASSVAGAANEKLFF. The CDR3 DNA is TGTGCCAGCAGCGTAGCAGGGGCGGCTAATGAAAAACTGTTTTTT. The chain combines TRBV9 with TRBJ1-4; tentative D call: TRBD1 (6 bases). The CDR3 contains 15 residues. CDR1 is SGDLS and CDR2 is YYNGEE in the germline V gene. V lost 0 bases to trimming and J lost 3 bases, with 9 bases between them. Drawing the rest from reference TRBV9 and TRBJ1-4, the complete variable domain is DSGVTQTPKHLITATGQRVTLRCSPRSGDLSVYWYQQSLDQGLQFLIQYYNGEERAKGNILERFSAQQFPDLHSELNLSSLELGDSALYFCASSVAGAANEKLFFGSGTQLSVL.

The rearrangement joins TRBV28 to TRBJ2-1, with TRBD2 matching over 7 bases. Trimming at V came to 5 bases and at J to 5 bases, leaving 6 bases not matched to a gene. The CDR3 spans 14 residues. CDR1 and CDR2 (germline): MDHEN, SYDVKM. CDR3 DNA: TGTGCCAGCAGTCTGGCGGGGGAAGACAATGAGCAGTTCTTC. Translating gives CASSLAGEDNEQFF.

V usage is TRBV7-8 and J usage is TRBJ1-1; D is possibly TRBD1 (5 bases). Trimming cost V 0 bases and J 4 bases, with 27 bases left between them. This CDR3 has 20 residues. Germline lookup yields CDR1 SGHVS and CDR2 FQNEAQ. The CDR3 DNA sequence: TGTGCCAGCAGCTTAGCAATTTCAGGGTGGGTTAGGGGTGACGGCACTGAAGCTTTCTTT. It codes for CASSLAISGWVRGDGTEAFF.

The chain is built from TRBV28 and TRBJ2-3; TRBD2 might be the D (5 bases). The CDR3 contains 17 residues. Trimming cost V 5 bases and J 0 bases, with 18 bases left between them. From germline, CDR1 is MDHEN and CDR2 SYDVKM. This CDR3 is CASSTQREIRSTDTQYF. CDR3 nucleotides: TGTGCCAGCAGTACTCAAAGGGAGATCCGAAGCACAGATACGCAGTATTTT.

This clone appeared once. The rearrangement joins TRBV23-1 to TRBJ2-7; 8 bases are shared with TRBD2. Being an ORF, TRBV23-1 has a function that is uncertain. This CDR3 spans 16 amino acids. V dropped 7 bases and J dropped 1; count of bases not matched to a gene: 12. CDR3: CASTRGGSSFSYEQYF. Here the CDR3 DNA reads TGCGCCAGCACCCGGGGGGGGAGCTCTTTTTCCTACGAGCAGTACTTC.

The V call is TRBV6-1, the J call TRBJ1-1; no firm D call. The CDR3 has 14 amino acids. Germline V lookup: CDR1 MNHNS, CDR2 SASEGT. V lost 5 bases to trimming and J lost 2 bases, with 12 bases between them. CDR3 sequence (DNA): TGTGCCAGCAGTACTGACATTCCTAACACTGAAGCTTTCTTT. It specifies CASSTDIPNTEAFF.

The V gene is TRBV19, the J gene TRBJ2-3; TRBD2 matches 11 bases. CDR1 is LNHDA, CDR2 SQIVND, per germline (reference sequence). After removal of 3 bases from V and 0 bases from J, the junction contained 5 bases not matched to a gene. This CDR3 is 17 amino acids long. This CDR3 is CASSILAGGSSTDTQYF. The CDR3 nucleotides read TGTGCCAGTAGTATCCTAGCGGGGGGATCAAGCACAGATACGCAGTATTTT.

The chain joins TRBV6-5 to TRBJ2-1, with TRBD2 identical over 7 bases. This CDR3 spans 15 amino acids. Germline assignment: CDR1 MNHEY and CDR2 SVGAGI. V dropped 2 bases and J dropped 8; count of bases not matched to a gene: 9. CDR3 sequence: CASSYRGGSSDEQFF. The CDR3 DNA reads TGTGCCAGCAGTTACCGGGGCGGGAGTAGCGATGAGCAGTTCTTC.

The genes are TRBV6-6 and TRBJ1-1, with TRBD1 identical over 8 bases. The V segment lost 4 bases and the J segment 3 bases; nucleotides outside the gene matches: 7. Germline loops: CDR1 MNHNY, CDR2 SVGAGI (reference sequence). CDR3 length: 15 amino acids. The CDR3 region is CASSWSGGRDTEAFF. CDR3 bases: TGTGCCAGCAGTTGGTCAGGGGGCCGTGACACTGAAGCTTTCTTT.

The chain combines TRBV19 with TRBJ2-7; D is possibly TRBD1 (7 bases). CDR3 length equals 16 residues. Germline values: CDR1 LNHDA, CDR2 SQIVND (reference sequence). Deletions cut 4 bases from V and 2 bases from J, with 18 bases between. The CDR3, as DNA: TGTGCCAGTAGTAACCTCCAGGGGGGAATTACCTACGAGCAGTACTTC. It is translated as CASSNLQGGITYEQYF.

The rearrangement uses TRBV13 and TRBJ2-1; TRBD1 matches at 8 bases. Germline CDR1 reads PRHDT; CDR2 reads FYEKMQ (reference sequence). Unmatched junction bases numbered 7, after V lost 6 bases and J lost 6 bases. The CDR3 is made up of 14 amino acids. The CDR3 nucleotides read TGTGCCAGCAGACTCGACAGGGGAAGCAATGAGCAGTTCTTC. This sequence encodes CASRLDRGSNEQFF.

V is TRBV4-3 and J is TRBJ2-3; 11 bases align to TRBD2. The V gene's germline CDR1 is LGHNA and CDR2 YSLEER. This CDR3 contains 16 residues. V dropped 0 bases and J dropped 3; count of bases not matched to a gene: 2. CDR3 DNA sequence: TGCGCCAGCAGCCAAGAGTTAGCGGGGGGGACAGATACGCAGTATTTT. Its translation is CASSQELAGGTDTQYF.

The J gene is TRBJ1-4, the V gene TRBV30; a weak D match, TRBD1 (6 bases). Germline lookup yields CDR1 GTSNPN and CDR2 SVGIG (reference sequence). The CDR3 is made up of 14 amino acids. V lost 4 bases and J lost 5, with 14 bases in between. CDR3 nucleotide sequence: TGTGCCTGGAACCAGGGGAGCCTCAATGAAAAACTGTTTTTT. It translates to CAWNQGSLNEKLFF.

The chain uses TRBV27 and TRBJ2-5; 7 bases align to TRBD2. The better agreement between TRBJ2-7 and the DNA end casts doubt on the J call. This CDR3 has 14 residues. Germline V gives CDR1 MNHEY, CDR2 SMNVEV (reference sequence). CDR3 in amino acids: CASSSSGTSYEQYF. CDR3 nucleotide sequence: TGTGCCAGCAGCTCTAGCGGCACCTCCTACGAGCAGTACTTC.